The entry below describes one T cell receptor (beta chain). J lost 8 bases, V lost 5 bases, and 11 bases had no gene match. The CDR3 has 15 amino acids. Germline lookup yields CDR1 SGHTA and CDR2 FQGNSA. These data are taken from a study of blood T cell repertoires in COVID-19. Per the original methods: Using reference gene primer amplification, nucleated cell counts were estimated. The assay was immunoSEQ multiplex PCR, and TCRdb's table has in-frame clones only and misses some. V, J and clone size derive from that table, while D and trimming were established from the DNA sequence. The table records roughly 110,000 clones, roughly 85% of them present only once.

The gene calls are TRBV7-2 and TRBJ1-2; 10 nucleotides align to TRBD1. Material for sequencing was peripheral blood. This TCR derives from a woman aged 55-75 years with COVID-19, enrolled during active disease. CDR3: CASSHRQGALGGYTF. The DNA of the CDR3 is TGTGCCAGCAGCCACAGACAGGGGGCTCTGGGGGGCTACACCTTC. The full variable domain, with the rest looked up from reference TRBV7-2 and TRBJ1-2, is GAGVSQSPSNKVTEKGKDVELRCDPISGHTALYWYRQSLGQGLEFLIYFQGNSAPDKSGLPSDRFSAERTGGSVSTLTIQRTQQEDSAVYLCASSHRQGALGGYTFGSGTRLTVV.